The 17 T cell receptor beta chains reported below all come from one sample, sequenced in a study of OX40 agonist ivuxolimab in advanced cancers. Sequencing used immunoSEQ multiplex PCR; TCRdb keeps in-frame clones, though not all of them. The sample yields fewer than 60,000 clones, roughly 82% seen once. The specimen was CD4+ or CD8+ T cells sorted from blood, collected in a trial of the OX40 agonist ivuxolimab. The receptors here all came from an adult with an advanced solid tumor such as melanoma, head and neck, liver or kidney cancer.

The chain combines TRBV18 with TRBJ2-1; D could derive from TRBD1 or TRBD2 (5 bases each). V lost 3 bases, J lost 5 bases, and 17 bases lay in between. Germline V gives CDR1 KGHSH, CDR2 LQKENI. The CDR3 covers 16 residues. The CDR3 nucleotides are TGTGCCAGCTCACCTCAAAATGATGGGGGAAACAATGAGCAGTTCTTC. Its protein product is CASSPQNDGGNNEQFF.

This clone was observed a single time. J is TRBJ2-7 and V is TRBV10-3, with TRBD1 identical over 12 bases. The CDR3 is 14 amino acids. J lost 5 bases, V lost 6 bases, and 5 bases had no gene match. Germline CDR1 reads ENHRY; CDR2 reads SYGVKD. CDR3 coding DNA: TGTGCCATCAGCCCGGGACAGGGGGCCCACGAGCAGTACTTC. This gives the protein CAISPGQGAHEQYF.

The table lists this clone with a count of one. The chain links TRBV5-6 to TRBJ1-1; maybe TRBD1 (5 bases). The CDR3 loop spans 14 amino acids. Germline CDR1 is SGHDT and CDR2 is YYEEEE. V shed 4 bases and J shed 0 bases, with 10 bases lying between them. The CDR3 coding sequence is TGTGCCAGCAGCCAAGGGGTGGTGAACACTGAAGCTTTCTTT. Protein product: CASSQGVVNTEAFF.

The rearrangement links TRBV2 to TRBJ2-7, with 8 bases aligning to TRBD1. CDR3 length: 14 residues. V lost 1 base, J lost 9 bases, and 8 bases stayed unmatched. Germline CDR1 and CDR2: SNHLY and FYNNEI. CDR3 DNA: TGTGCCAGCAGTGAAGAGGGCAGGGGGCTAGGGCAGTACTTC. It specifies CASSEEGRGLGQYF.

The rearrangement uses TRBV5-1 and TRBJ1-5, with D unclear. V dropped 1 base and J dropped 0 bases, with 8 bases sitting between them. Germline V CDR1 and CDR2: SGHRS, YFSETQ. The CDR3 is 15 amino acids. Here the CDR3 DNA reads TGCGCCAGCAGCTTGACGGGCTATAGCAATCAGCCCCAGCATTTT. Translation: CASSLTGYSNQPQHF.

V and J are TRBV4-2 and TRBJ1-2; D not resolved. V lost 5 bases and J 6 bases, leaving 16 bases between the germline ends. Looked up from germline, CDR1 is LGHNA and CDR2 is YNFKEQ. The CDR3 covers 14 residues. CDR3 sequence reads: CASSAGPVVNGYTF. CDR3 DNA sequence: TGTGCCAGCAGCGCCGGACCCGTAGTAAATGGCTACACCTTC.

The chain links TRBV10-1 to TRBJ2-7; 9 bases agree with TRBD2. The germline V gene encodes CDR1 WNHNN and CDR2 SYGVQD (reference sequence). V was pared by 5 bases and J by 9 bases, with 11 bases of the junction left unmatched. The CDR3 contains 14 residues. The CDR3 region is CASSIAGAEYWQYF. CDR3 nucleotide sequence: TGCGCCAGCAGTATAGCGGGAGCGGAGTACTGGCAGTACTTC.

In DNA, the CDR3 is TGTGCCAGCAGTGAAAGGGACTATGGCTACACCTTC. This translates into CASSERDYGYTF. V is TRBV6-1 and J is TRBJ1-2; no definite D call. The CDR3 sequence is 12 residues long. The ends were cut back, 2 bases at V and 3 bases at J, with 4 bases in the middle. Germline V lookup: CDR1 MNHNS, CDR2 SASEGT.

The chain's CDR3 is CASSYHTSTNEKLFF. The CDR3 bases are TGTGCCAGCAGTTACCACACCTCAACTAATGAAAAACTGTTTTTT. V gene TRBV6-5 combines with J gene TRBJ1-4; D remains ambiguous. This CDR3 has 15 residues. Trimming shortened V by 2 bases and J by 0 bases, and 7 bases separated the two germline ends. Per germline, CDR1 MNHEY and CDR2 SVGAGI.

The chain joins TRBV7-6 to TRBJ1-1; 7 bases map to TRBD1. Germline assignment: CDR1 SGHVS and CDR2 FNYEAQ. This CDR3 has 18 residues. Trimming removed 5 bases from V and 2 bases from J; junction bases left unmatched: 17. CDR3 DNA: TGTGCCAGCAGCACTCGAGGTCCGGGACAGATCACAAACACTGAAGCTTTCTTT. It codes for CASSTRGPGQITNTEAFF.

V usage is TRBV19 and J usage is TRBJ2-1; a possible D gene is TRBD2 (7 bases). Trimming shortened V by 5 bases and J by 15 bases, and 14 bases separated the two germline ends. There are 11 residues in the CDR3. CDR1 is LNHDA, CDR2 SQIVND, per germline (reference sequence). The CDR3 loop reads CASSSRGGAFF. CDR3 DNA: TGTGCCAGTAGTTCAAGGGGGGGTGCGTTCTTC.

The chain joins TRBV5-4 to TRBJ2-5; possibly TRBD2 for D (6 bases). The J call may be faulty, since TRBJ2-7 better matches the DNA end. CDR1 is SGHNT, CDR2 YYREEE, per germline (reference sequence). The CDR3 sequence is 16 residues long. CDR3 nucleotides: TGTGCCAGCAGCTTGGCCGGGAGTTACAGATCCTACGAGCAGTACTTC. This translates into CASSLAGSYRSYEQYF.

Concerning this clone: A junction end diverges from the germline sequence, so it may reflect a read error. Other DNA sequences in this specimen translate into the identical CDR3. The genes are TRBV28 and TRBJ1-2, with 7 bases fitting TRBD1. The CDR3 spans 12 residues. Germline V CDR1 and CDR2: MDHEN, SYDVKM. The CDR3 DNA reads as TGTGCTAGCAGTCCCAGGACAGGTGGCTACACCTTC. It codes for CASSPRTGGYTF.

This clone was observed a single time. This rearrangement joins TRBV29-1 to TRBJ2-5; possible D gene TRBD2, 7 bases. The V gene lost 8 bases and the J gene lost 2 bases, with 18 bases spanning the gap. The germline gives CDR1 SQVTM, CDR2 ANQGSEA. This CDR3 is built from 14 residues. The CDR3 nucleotides are TGCAGCCTCGCATCCGGGGGGCTACAAGAGACCCAGTACTTC. It encodes CSLASGGLQETQYF.

The gene calls are TRBV25-1 and TRBJ1-3, with D possibly being TRBD1 (5 bases). V lost 1 base and J lost 5, with 12 bases in between. Per the germline V gene, CDR1 is MGHDK and CDR2 is SYGVNS. The CDR3 covers 15 residues. The CDR3 DNA is TGTGCCAGCAGTGAATCCGGGGGGTACCGAAACACCATATATTTT. It encodes CASSESGGYRNTIYF.

Remarks on this clone: Other DNA variants within this sample encode the same CDR3. The chain carries TRBV5-1 and TRBJ2-5; D unresolved. Germline-derived CDR1 and CDR2 are SGHRS and YFSETQ. With 0 bases removed from V and 5 bases from J, the gap between germline ends came to 5 bases. This CDR3 has 12 amino acids. The DNA for the CDR3 is TGCGCCAGCAGCTTGGCCGGCGAGACCCAGTACTTC. Protein sequence: CASSLAGETQYF.

Here the CDR3 DNA reads TGTGCCTGGAGTCGGGGGGCAGGGACTGAAGCTTTCTTT. It codes for CAWSRGAGTEAFF. The chain carries TRBV30 and TRBJ1-1, with D tentatively TRBD1 (6 bases). The germline V gene has CDR1 GTSNPN and CDR2 SVGIG (reference sequence). The germline V and J ends were trimmed by 2 bases and 5 bases, with 12 bases remaining between them. This CDR3 is 13 amino acids long.